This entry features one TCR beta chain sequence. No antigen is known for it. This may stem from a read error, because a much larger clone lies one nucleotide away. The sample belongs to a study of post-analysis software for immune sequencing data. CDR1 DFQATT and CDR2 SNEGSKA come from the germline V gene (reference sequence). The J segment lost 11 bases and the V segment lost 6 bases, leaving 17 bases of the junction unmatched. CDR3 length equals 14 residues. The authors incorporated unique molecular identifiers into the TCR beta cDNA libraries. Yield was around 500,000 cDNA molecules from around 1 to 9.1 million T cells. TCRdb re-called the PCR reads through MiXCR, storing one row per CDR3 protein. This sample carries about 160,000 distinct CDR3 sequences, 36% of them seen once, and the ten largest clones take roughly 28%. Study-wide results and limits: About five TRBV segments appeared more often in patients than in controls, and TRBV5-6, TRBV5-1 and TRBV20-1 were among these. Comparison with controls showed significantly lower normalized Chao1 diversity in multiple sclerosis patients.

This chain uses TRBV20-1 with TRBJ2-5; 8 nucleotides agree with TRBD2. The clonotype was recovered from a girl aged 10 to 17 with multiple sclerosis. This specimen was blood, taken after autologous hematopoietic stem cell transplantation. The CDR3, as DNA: TGCAGTGCGGTCAGCGGGAGCAGGGACAATGAGCAGTACTTC. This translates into CSAVSGSRDNEQYF.